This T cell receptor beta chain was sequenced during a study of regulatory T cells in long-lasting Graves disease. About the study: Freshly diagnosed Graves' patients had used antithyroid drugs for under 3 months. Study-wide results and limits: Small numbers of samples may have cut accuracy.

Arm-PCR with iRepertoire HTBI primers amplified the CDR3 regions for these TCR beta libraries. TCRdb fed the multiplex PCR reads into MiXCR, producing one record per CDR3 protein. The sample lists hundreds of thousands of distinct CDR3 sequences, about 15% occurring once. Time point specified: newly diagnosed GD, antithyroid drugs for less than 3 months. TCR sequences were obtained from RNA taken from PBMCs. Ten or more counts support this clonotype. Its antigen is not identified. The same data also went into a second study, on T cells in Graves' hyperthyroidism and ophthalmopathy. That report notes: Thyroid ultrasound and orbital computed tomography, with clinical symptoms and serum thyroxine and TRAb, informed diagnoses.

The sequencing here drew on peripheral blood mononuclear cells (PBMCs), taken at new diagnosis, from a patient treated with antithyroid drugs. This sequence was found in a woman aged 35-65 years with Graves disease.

DNA of the CDR3: TGTGCCAGCAGCTTAGAACAGGCAACTGAAGCTTTCTTT. It translates to CASSLEQATEAFF. The chain combines TRBV7-8 with TRBJ1-1; a possible D gene is TRBD1 (5 bases). Trimming left V 1 base short and J 5 bases short, with 8 bases between. This CDR3 has 13 amino acids. Germline values: CDR1 SGHVS, CDR2 FQNEAQ.